The rows below give T cell receptor beta chains drawn from one sample of a study of blood T cell repertoires in COVID-19. Clones were sequenced by immunoSEQ multiplex PCR, and TCRdb holds only the in-frame ones, with some missing. The sample shows tens of thousands of clones, 70% to 80% of them seen only once. The sequencing input was peripheral blood. All receptors come from a man aged 60-69 years with active or convalescent COVID-19. Each CDR3 is given with its conserved first and last residue. A D gene is named only where the DNA matches it firmly. Not all rows give a size; the values are once, few, many and, for expanded clones, a class.

J	D	V	size	DNA	CDR3
TRBJ1-3	NA	TRBV24-1	NA	TGTGCCACCAGTGAAGGGAGTTCCGGAAACACCATATATTTT	CATSEGSSGNTIYF
TRBJ1-1	NA	TRBV30	NA	TGTGCCTGGAAGGTGACAATGAACACTGAAGCTTTCTTT	CAWKVTMNTEAFF
TRBJ2-5	NA	TRBV3-1/TRBV3-2	NA	TGTGCCAGCAGCCCGGGGTGTACGGACCAAGAGACCCAGTACTTC	CASSPGCTDQETQYF
TRBJ2-5	NA	TRBV7-6	NA	TGTGCCAGCAGCTTAGCGCCCGCCCAGGGGAATGGTGAGACCCAGTACTTC	CASSLAPAQGNGETQYF
TRBJ2-2	NA	TRBV2	once	TGTGCCAGCAGTGAGGGCGGGGGCCAAACCGGGGAGCTGTTTTTT	CASSEGGGQTGELFF
TRBJ2-1	NA	TRBV4-1	NA	TGCGCCAGCAGCCAAAGATTAGCGACCCCTCGATCTGGCAATGAGCAGTTCTTC	CASSQRLATPRSGNEQFF
TRBJ2-7	TRBD2	TRBV18	NA	TGTGCCAGCTCACCGACTAGCGACTACGAGCAGTACTTC	CASSPTSDYEQYF
TRBJ2-2	TRBD2	TRBV10-3	NA	TGTGCCATCAGTGATCGCGGGGGGAACACCGGGGAGCTGTTTTTT	CAISDRGGNTGELFF
TRBJ2-7	TRBD2	TRBV2	NA	TGTGCCAGCAGTGACCAGGGAGGGTCCTACGAGCAGTACTTC	CASSDQGGSYEQYF
TRBJ1-6	NA	TRBV7-9	NA	TGTGCCAGCAGCTTAAATGGGCGATTTCCCCTCCACTTT	CASSLNGRFPLHF
TRBJ1-6	NA	TRBV3-1/TRBV3-2	NA	TGTGCCAGCAGCCTCGACAGTTATAATTCACCCCTCCACTTT	CASSLDSYNSPLHF
TRBJ1-2	NA	TRBV25-1	NA	TGTGCCAGCAGAACAGGGATTTTCGATGGCTACACCTTC	CASRTGIFDGYTF
TRBJ2-3	NA	TRBV29-1	NA	TGCAGCTCCAACACAGATACGCAGTATTTT	CSSNTDTQYF
TRBJ2-3	TRBD2	TRBV11-3	NA	TGTGCCAGCAGAGAAGGACTAGCGGGGTCTACGCAGTATTTT	CASREGLAGSTQYF
TRBJ2-7	TRBD1	TRBV27	NA	TGTGCCACCAAGGAGGGACAGGGCTCCTACGAGCAGTACTTC	CATKEGQGSYEQYF
TRBJ1-6	TRBD1	TRBV5-4	NA	TGTGCCAGCAGCGCCTCCGGGACAGTTTCGACCCTCCACTTT	CASSASGTVSTLHF
TRBJ1-2	TRBD1	TRBV7-2	NA	TGTGCCAGCAGCTCTACAGGGGGACGCCCCTATGGCTACACCTTC	CASSSTGGRPYGYTF
TRBJ2-1	TRBD2	TRBV5-6	NA	TGTGCCAGCAACAGACTAGCGAGCAGGAATGAGCAGTTCTTC	CASNRLASRNEQFF
TRBJ2-5	NA	TRBV19	NA	TGTGCCAGTAGTACTACAGGGACCCCAGAGACCCAGTACTTC	CASSTTGTPETQYF
TRBJ1-4	TRBD1	TRBV3-1/TRBV3-2	NA	TGTGCCAGCAGCCAAGAGTTTGGACAGGAGGCTGGGGAAAAACTGTTTTTT	CASSQEFGQEAGEKLFF
TRBJ2-7	TRBD1	TRBV11-2	NA	TGTGCCAGCAGCTCCTACAGGGGGCGCCGCTCCTACGAGCAGTACTTC	CASSSYRGRRSYEQYF
TRBJ1-2	TRBD1	TRBV6-6	once	TGTGCCAGCAGTCACTCACCTTACAGGGGCGGCTACACCTTC	CASSHSPYRGGYTF